The rows below give T cell receptor beta chains drawn from one sample of a study of T-cell memory formation after mild COVID-19. TCRdb itself ran the 5' RACE reads through MiXCR, one entry per CDR3 protein. The sample consists of 350,000 to 450,000 distinct CDR3 sequences, around 27% of them appearing once. The sample consisted of PBMCs or a T cell subset sorted from them (not recorded which). The source of these receptors is an adult woman who had mild COVID-19 (a few samples of this study predate the infection). Cell type and time point are not known. The CDR3 runs from the conserved cysteine through the conserved F or W. A D gene is named only where the DNA matches it firmly. Clone size is not always given. Where it is, it says once, few, many or a class for expanded clones.

v_gene: TRBV19
abundance: few
d_gene: -
j_gene: TRBJ2-7
CDR3aa: CASSRETGGEQYF
CDR3nt: TGTGCCAGTAGTAGAGAAACAGGAGGCGAGCAGTACTTC

v_gene: TRBV27
abundance: -
d_gene: -
j_gene: TRBJ2-7
CDR3aa: CASTPMLGAYEQYF
CDR3nt: TGTGCCAGCACCCCGATGTTGGGAGCGTACGAGCAGTACTTC

v_gene: TRBV5-1
abundance: many
d_gene: -
j_gene: TRBJ2-1
CDR3aa: CASSLGGYEQFF
CDR3nt: TGCGCCAGCAGCTTGGGCGGCTATGAGCAGTTCTTC

v_gene: TRBV5-1
abundance: few
d_gene: -
j_gene: TRBJ2-3
CDR3aa: CASSPDFLADTQYF
CDR3nt: TGCGCCAGCAGCCCGGATTTCTTGGCAGATACGCAGTATTTT

v_gene: TRBV5-1
abundance: few
d_gene: TRBD1
j_gene: TRBJ1-2
CDR3aa: CASFPYQGAVGYTF
CDR3nt: TGCGCCAGTTTCCCTTATCAGGGGGCCGTTGGCTACACCTTC

v_gene: TRBV6-5
abundance: few
d_gene: -
j_gene: TRBJ1-3
CDR3aa: CASSYERADGEGNTIYF
CDR3nt: TGTGCCAGCAGTTACGAGCGGGCGGACGGGGAAGGAAACACCATATATTTT

v_gene: TRBV4-1
abundance: -
d_gene: -
j_gene: TRBJ1-3
CDR3aa: CASSQEGTGLSGNTIYF
CDR3nt: TGCGCCAGCAGCCAAGAGGGTACGGGTCTCTCTGGAAACACCATATATTTT

v_gene: TRBV5-1
abundance: -
d_gene: -
j_gene: TRBJ2-5
CDR3aa: CASKLGSWETQYF
CDR3nt: TGCGCCAGCAAACTGGGTAGCTGGGAGACCCAGTACTTC

v_gene: TRBV6-5
abundance: -
d_gene: -
j_gene: TRBJ2-1
CDR3aa: CASSYKGPLDNEQFF
CDR3nt: TGTGCCAGCAGTTACAAGGGACCCCTCGACAATGAGCAGTTCTTC

v_gene: TRBV30
abundance: -
d_gene: -
j_gene: TRBJ2-1
CDR3aa: CAWRPGPHRRDEQFF
CDR3nt: TGTGCCTGGAGACCGGGACCCCACCGGAGGGATGAGCAGTTCTTC

v_gene: TRBV24-1
abundance: few
d_gene: TRBD2
j_gene: TRBJ2-3
CDR3aa: CATRRSGGTDTQYF
CDR3nt: TGTGCCACCAGGCGTAGCGGGGGGACAGATACGCAGTATTTT

v_gene: TRBV11-2
abundance: few
d_gene: -
j_gene: TRBJ2-5
CDR3aa: CASSLNPAVETQYF
CDR3nt: TGTGCCAGCAGCTTAAACCCCGCCGTGGAGACCCAGTACTTC

v_gene: TRBV5-1
abundance: once
d_gene: -
j_gene: TRBJ2-1
CDR3aa: CASSSFEGGPYEQFF
CDR3nt: TGCGCCAGCAGCTCCTTTGAGGGGGGGCCCTATGAGCAGTTCTTC

v_gene: TRBV5-4
abundance: -
d_gene: -
j_gene: TRBJ2-5
CDR3aa: CASRRMGGGGETQYF
CDR3nt: TGTGCCAGCAGGCGAATGGGCGGAGGGGGAGAGACCCAGTACTTC

v_gene: TRBV7-3
abundance: few
d_gene: -
j_gene: TRBJ2-2
CDR3aa: CASSLGRGELFF
CDR3nt: TGTGCCAGCAGCTTAGGGCGAGGGGAGCTGTTTTTT

v_gene: TRBV20-1
abundance: few
d_gene: TRBD1
j_gene: TRBJ2-2
CDR3aa: CSAPVGQGGAGELFF
CDR3nt: TGCAGTGCACCTGTGGGACAGGGGGGAGCCGGGGAGCTGTTTTTT

v_gene: TRBV24-1
abundance: few
d_gene: -
j_gene: TRBJ2-2
CDR3aa: CATSSDKTNTGELFF
CDR3nt: TGTGCCACCAGTTCGGACAAGACGAACACCGGGGAGCTGTTTTTT

v_gene: TRBV6-2/TRBV6-3
abundance: few
d_gene: -
j_gene: TRBJ1-5
CDR3aa: CASSQASRSQPQHF
CDR3nt: TGTGCCAGCAGCCAGGCTTCTCGGAGTCAGCCCCAGCATTTT

v_gene: TRBV7-2
abundance: few
d_gene: -
j_gene: TRBJ2-7
CDR3aa: CASSGDRSYEQYF
CDR3nt: TGTGCCAGCAGCGGCGACAGATCCTACGAGCAGTACTTC

v_gene: TRBV29-1
abundance: -
d_gene: TRBD2
j_gene: TRBJ2-3
CDR3aa: CSVGGLAYTDTQYF
CDR3nt: TGCAGCGTTGGAGGACTAGCTTACACAGATACGCAGTATTTT

v_gene: TRBV7-6
abundance: few
d_gene: TRBD1
j_gene: TRBJ2-2
CDR3aa: CASSLAGQGADTGELFF
CDR3nt: TGTGCCAGCAGCTTAGCGGGACAGGGGGCAGACACCGGGGAGCTGTTTTTT

v_gene: TRBV5-1
abundance: few
d_gene: TRBD2
j_gene: TRBJ2-3
CDR3aa: CASRGSSGRSDTQYF
CDR3nt: TGCGCCAGCAGGGGCTCTAGCGGGAGGTCCGATACGCAGTATTTT

v_gene: TRBV10-2
abundance: many
d_gene: -
j_gene: TRBJ2-7
CDR3aa: CASSAQSYEQYF
CDR3nt: TGCGCCAGCAGCGCCCAATCCTACGAGCAGTACTTC

v_gene: TRBV9
abundance: -
d_gene: -
j_gene: TRBJ2-5
CDR3aa: CASSDRDNAVETQYF
CDR3nt: TGTGCCAGCAGCGACCGGGACAACGCTGTAGAGACCCAGTACTTC

v_gene: TRBV7-2
abundance: few
d_gene: -
j_gene: TRBJ2-7
CDR3aa: CASSQITGHNEQYF
CDR3nt: TGTGCCAGCAGCCAAATAACAGGGCACAACGAGCAGTACTTC

v_gene: TRBV24-1
abundance: few
d_gene: TRBD2
j_gene: TRBJ2-1
CDR3aa: CATSDWTSGSLSRNEQFF
CDR3nt: TGTGCCACCAGTGATTGGACTAGCGGGAGTCTTTCCCGCAATGAGCAGTTCTTC

v_gene: TRBV5-1
abundance: -
d_gene: -
j_gene: TRBJ2-1
CDR3aa: CASRKSSSYNEQFF
CDR3nt: TGCGCCAGTCGTAAGAGTAGCTCCTACAATGAGCAGTTCTTC

v_gene: TRBV6-2/TRBV6-3
abundance: -
d_gene: TRBD1
j_gene: TRBJ2-1
CDR3aa: CASSYLRQGQQFF
CDR3nt: TGTGCCAGCAGTTACTTGAGACAGGGCCAGCAGTTCTTC